The next 16 T cell receptor beta chains were all read from a single sample in a study of cytomegalovirus exposure and HLA in healthy donors. The study ran its PCR with 60 Vbeta and 13 Jbeta primers. Only in-frame clones appear in the TCRdb table, and some are missing; sequencing was by immunoSEQ multiplex PCR. The sample has about 230,000 clones, about 80% seen once; the top ten hold 0.58%. Sequenced sample: PBMCs. The receptor source for this set is a woman aged 35 to 49 in good health and CMV-seronegative.

For the CDR3, the DNA is TGTGCCAGCAGCGTCCGGGACAGGGGCTACGAGCAGTACTTC. It codes for CASSVRDRGYEQYF. V and J are TRBV7-3 and TRBJ2-7, with 10 bases matching TRBD1. J was trimmed by 3 bases and V by 5 bases; bases with no gene match: 4. Per the germline V gene, CDR1 is SGHTA and CDR2 is FQGTGA. There are 14 residues in the CDR3.

The rearrangement uses TRBV13 and TRBJ2-7; unclear D gene. Germline CDR1 is PRHDT and CDR2 is FYEKMQ (reference sequence). The CDR3 runs 12 residues. V lost 2 bases and J 2 bases, leaving 4 bases between the germline ends. Written as DNA, the CDR3 is TGTGCCAGCAGCTTATCTCCCTACGAGCAGTACTTC. Translation: CASSLSPYEQYF.

The chain joins TRBV11-3 to TRBJ2-7, with 9 bases fitting TRBD1. CDR3 length: 11 amino acids. Germline values: CDR1 SGHNT, CDR2 YENEEA. V lost 5 bases to trimming and J lost 13 bases; unmatched junction nucleotides: 6. The CDR3 coding sequence is TGTGCCAGCAGCAATCGGGACAGGGCCTACTTC. The encoded protein is CASSNRDRAYF.

The V call is TRBV4-2, the J call TRBJ2-1; 8 nucleotides line up with TRBD1. V shed 3 bases and J 3 bases; nucleotides not matched to a gene: 7. CDR1 and CDR2 (germline): LGHNA, YNFKEQ. The CDR3 consists of 16 residues. The CDR3 DNA is TGTGCCAGCAGCCAGGGAGGACAGGGTGGCTACAATGAGCAGTTCTTC. Translating it yields CASSQGGQGGYNEQFF.

This chain uses TRBV5-1 with TRBJ2-7; weak D call: TRBD2 (6 bases). This CDR3 spans 12 amino acids. Trimming pared 6 bases from V and 7 bases from J, leaving 14 bases between. Germline V lookup: CDR1 SGHRS, CDR2 YFSETQ. CDR3 region: CASTREGGEQYF. The CDR3, as DNA: TGCGCCAGCACCAGAGAGGGAGGAGAGCAGTACTTC.

The chain couples TRBV25-1 to TRBJ2-7; TRBD2 is a possible D gene (6 bases). The CDR3 is 16 residues long. With 1 base removed from V and 4 bases from J, the gap between germline ends came to 17 bases. Germline loops: CDR1 MGHDK, CDR2 SYGVNS. The CDR3 region has the DNA TGTGCCAGCAGTGAATGGGCGGGGAATGGAATTTACGAGCAGTACTTC. Its translation is CASSEWAGNGIYEQYF.

The rearrangement uses TRBV29-1 and TRBJ2-1, with D tentatively TRBD2 (5 bases). Germline values: CDR1 SQVTM, CDR2 ANQGSEA. The CDR3 covers 12 residues. V dropped 2 bases and J dropped 13 bases, with 15 bases sitting between them. CDR3 residues: CSVERDGRGQFF. The DNA of the CDR3 is TGCAGCGTTGAACGGGATGGGCGAGGACAGTTCTTC.

V and J are TRBV29-1 and TRBJ2-7; D unclear. This CDR3 is 11 amino acids long. Germline V lookup: CDR1 SQVTM, CDR2 ANQGSEA. Trimming pared 0 bases from V and 6 bases from J, leaving 6 bases between. The CDR3 region is CSVEDRREQYF. In DNA, the CDR3 is TGCAGCGTTGAAGACAGGCGCGAGCAGTACTTC.

The gene calls are TRBV27 and TRBJ1-2, with 7 bases matching TRBD1. The J segment lost 4 bases and the V segment lost 0 bases, leaving 8 bases of the junction unmatched. The CDR3 loop spans 16 amino acids. In germline, CDR1 is MNHEY, CDR2 SMNVEV (reference sequence). The CDR3 DNA is TGTGCCAGCAGTTTATCCGCAGGGGGTTCTATCTATGGCTACACCTTC. This translates into CASSLSAGGSIYGYTF.

The rearrangement uses TRBV7-6 and TRBJ1-6, with a weak D call TRBD1 (6 bases). Trimming took off 1 base at V and 10 bases at J, with 14 bases between the two ends. Germline V lookup: CDR1 SGHVS, CDR2 FNYEAQ. The CDR3 contains 15 residues. CDR3 protein: CASSLVRGRGSPLHF. CDR3 bases: TGTGCCAGCAGCTTAGTCAGGGGACGAGGATCACCCCTCCACTTT.

This clone is a singleton in its sample. The chain employs TRBV2 and TRBJ2-2; tentatively, D is TRBD2 (7 bases). V was clipped by 5 bases and J by 4 bases, with 14 bases between them. The CDR3 sequence is 15 residues long. Germline CDR1 and CDR2: SNHLY and FYNNEI. In DNA, the CDR3 is TGTGCCAGCAGTTGGGAGGGGGGTAGCACCGGGGAGCTGTTTTTT. Its protein product is CASSWEGGSTGELFF.

The chain recombines TRBV27 with TRBJ2-2, with D maybe TRBD2 (5 bases). Trimming left V 1 base short and J 3 bases short, with 9 bases between. The CDR3 runs to 15 residues. Germline V gives CDR1 MNHEY, CDR2 SMNVEV (reference sequence). This CDR3 is CASSLFSGYTGELFF. As DNA, the CDR3 is TGTGCCAGCAGTTTATTCTCGGGATACACCGGGGAGCTGTTTTTT.

The V call is TRBV5-4, the J call TRBJ1-4; possibly TRBD1 for D (6 bases). Germline V lookup: CDR1 SGHNT, CDR2 YYREEE (reference sequence). The CDR3 contains 13 residues. V lost 4 bases, J lost 7 bases, and 11 bases lay in between. The CDR3 is CASSAGAAEKLFF. In nucleotides, the CDR3 is TGTGCCAGCAGCGCGGGGGCCGCTGAAAAACTGTTTTTT. Variable domain in full (rest from reference TRBV5-4 and TRBJ1-4): ETGVTQSPTHLIKTRGQQVTLRCSSQSGHNTVSWYQQALGQGPQFIFQYYREEENGRGNFPPRFSGLQFPNYSSELNVNALELDDSALYLCASSAGAAEKLFFGSGTQLSVL.

The chain uses TRBV11-2 and TRBJ1-6; 10 nucleotides agree with TRBD1. The junction had 9 bases not matched to a gene; V was cut back by 9 bases and J by 7 bases. The CDR3 consists of 15 residues. In germline, CDR1 is SGHAT, CDR2 FQNNGV. CDR3 sequence (DNA): TGTGCCAGTTCACCGGAGACAGGGGGCAATTCACCCCTCCACTTT. The encoded protein is CASSPETGGNSPLHF.

The chain couples TRBV7-8 to TRBJ1-2; no clear D. The CDR3 consists of 15 residues. Germline CDR1 reads SGHVS; CDR2 reads FQNEAQ. V gave up 4 bases and J gave up 2 bases, with 14 bases separating them. CDR3 coding DNA: TGTGCCAGCAGCTCAGCGACGACACAAAACTATGGCTACACCTTC. The encoded protein is CASSSATTQNYGYTF.

This chain links TRBV19 with TRBJ1-2; D unresolved. The CDR3 has 12 amino acids. The V and J ends lost 3 bases and 8 bases respectively, with 10 bases between them. Germline CDR1 is LNHDA and CDR2 is SQIVND (reference sequence). CDR3 sequence (DNA): TGTGCCAGTAGTATCTGGGGAGGAGGCTACACCTTC. Its protein is CASSIWGGGYTF.